Shown below are 2 T cell receptor beta chains from a single sample sequenced in a study of Ad26.COV2.S vaccination and SARS-CoV-2 variants. The assay was immunoSEQ multiplex PCR, and TCRdb's table has in-frame clones only and misses some. The sample lists about 180,000 clones, roughly 89% occurring once. This specimen consisted of peripheral blood, obtained after recovery from COVID-19. Receptors originate from a human donor who had recovered from COVID-19.

The V call is TRBV5-1, the J call TRBJ2-2; D is uncertain. The germline V and J ends were trimmed by 9 bases and 1 base, with 22 bases remaining between them. The CDR3 length is 17 residues. Germline CDR1 SGHRS, CDR2 YFSETQ. For the CDR3, the DNA is TGCGCCACCACCGGAGAAGGCAGCCCGAGGAACACCGGGGAGCTGTTTTTT. This translates into CATTGEGSPRNTGELFF.

This clone occurred a few times. The gene calls are TRBV21-1 and TRBJ1-5; the D call in the table, TRBD1, was not verified against the DNA. TRBV21-1 is an annotated pseudogene. This CDR3 spans 10 amino acids. This CDR3 is CALSIQPQHF. CDR3 in DNA: TGTGCCCTCAGTATCCAGCCCCAGCATTTT.